This TCR beta chain was sequenced for a study of blood T cell repertoires in COVID-19. Whole-study context: In each case, the material was cDNA or gDNA derived from T cells, B-cell-depleted T cells, or PBMCs.

Seattle's cohort entered during active infection and was followed longitudinally. This CDR3 comprises 12 residues. The V and J ends lost 6 bases and 8 bases respectively, with 13 bases between them. Authors' processing steps: Estimation of nucleated cell counts relied on the amplification of reference gene primers. TCRdb keeps only in-frame clones here, not all; method: immunoSEQ multiplex PCR. V and J calls and clone size come straight from that table; D and trimming were deduced from the DNA. Of about 340,000 clones in the sample, 85% to 90% were seen once. The sample comprised peripheral blood. This clonotype originated in a woman in her 70s with COVID-19, enrolled during active disease. The rearrangement links TRBV12-3 or TRBV12-4 to TRBJ1-1; D is perhaps TRBD1 (6 bases). The CDR3 spells CASRRGQSEAFF. Written as DNA, the CDR3 is TGTGCCAGCAGGCGAGGACAGAGCGAAGCTTTCTTT.